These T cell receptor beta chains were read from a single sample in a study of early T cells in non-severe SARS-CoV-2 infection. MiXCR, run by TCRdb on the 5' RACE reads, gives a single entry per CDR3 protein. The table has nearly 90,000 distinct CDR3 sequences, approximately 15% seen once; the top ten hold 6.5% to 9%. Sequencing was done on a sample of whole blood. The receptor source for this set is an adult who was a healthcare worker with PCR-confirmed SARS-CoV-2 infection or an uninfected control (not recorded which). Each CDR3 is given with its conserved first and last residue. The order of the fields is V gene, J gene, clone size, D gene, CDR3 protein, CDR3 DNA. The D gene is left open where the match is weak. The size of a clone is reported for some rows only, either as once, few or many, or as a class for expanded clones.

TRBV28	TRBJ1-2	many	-	CAVGVYGYTF	TGTGCCGTGGGGGTCTATGGCTACACCTTC
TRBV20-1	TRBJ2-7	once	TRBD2	CSAMTSGTYEQYF	TGCAGTGCTATGACTAGCGGCACTTACGAGCAGTACTTC
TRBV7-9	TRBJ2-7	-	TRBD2	CASSPKATSGKGYEQYF	TGTGCCAGCAGCCCTAAGGCGACTAGCGGGAAAGGCTACGAGCAGTACTTC
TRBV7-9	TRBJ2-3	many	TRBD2	CASSLVAGDTDTQYF	TGTGCCAGCAGCTTAGTAGCGGGAGACACAGATACGCAGTATTTT
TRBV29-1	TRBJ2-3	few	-	CSGVQRSTDTQYF	TGCAGCGGGGTACAGAGAAGCACAGATACGCAGTATTTT
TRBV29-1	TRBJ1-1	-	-	CSVETAMNTEAFF	TGCAGCGTTGAAACGGCTATGAACACTGAAGCTTTCTTT
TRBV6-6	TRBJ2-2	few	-	CASSYSSGITGELFF	TGTGCCAGCAGTTACTCATCGGGGATCACCGGGGAGCTGTTTTTT
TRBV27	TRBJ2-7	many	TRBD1	CASSLGQGIYEQYF	TGTGCCAGCAGTCTGGGACAGGGAATCTACGAGCAGTACTTC
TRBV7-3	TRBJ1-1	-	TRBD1	CASSLQGRDTEAFF	TGTGCCAGCAGCCTACAGGGGCGAGACACTGAAGCTTTCTTT
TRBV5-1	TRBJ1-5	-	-	CASSFLGGQPQHF	TGCGCCAGCAGCTTCCTAGGGGGTCAGCCCCAGCATTTT
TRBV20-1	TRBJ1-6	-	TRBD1	CSAKDRGSSYNSPLHF	TGCAGTGCTAAAGACAGGGGGAGCTCCTATAATTCACCCCTCCACTTT